The clone carrying this T cell receptor beta chain was counted a few times. What it recognizes is unknown. This specimen belongs to a study of T-cell reconstitution after alpha-beta-depleted transplantation in children. This sample's TCRbeta library carried unique molecular identifier barcodes. Each CDR3 protein gets one entry after TCRdb re-called the PCR reads with MiXCR. The top ten hold just under 5% of the sample, which has some 840,000 distinct CDR3 sequences, less than 20% seen once. Per germline, CDR1 SGDLS and CDR2 YYNGEE. The trim removed 2 bases at V and 2 bases at J, leaving 10 bases unmatched. CDR3 size: 16 residues. Broader study findings: Several patients had high TCRbeta diversity at day 60; it came from surviving recipient T cells and thymic progenitors. Approximately two months post-transplant, alpha-beta T cells reportedly originated from several hundred expanded graft clones. From newly produced T cells came most of the T-cell counts and diversity one year after transplant.

This TCR was recovered from a male patient aged 10 to 17 who had a stem cell transplant for acute lymphoblastic leukemia, so the T cells may come from the graft donor. This sample comprised PBMCs, mostly from graft donor cells, obtained 360 days after TCRalphabeta/CD19-depleted stem cell transplant. The chain links TRBV9 to TRBJ2-7; 7 bases fit TRBD1. CDR3 loop: CASSVGAGTEAYEQYF. The CDR3 DNA reads TGTGCCAGCAGCGTGGGAGCCGGGACAGAGGCCTACGAGCAGTACTTC.